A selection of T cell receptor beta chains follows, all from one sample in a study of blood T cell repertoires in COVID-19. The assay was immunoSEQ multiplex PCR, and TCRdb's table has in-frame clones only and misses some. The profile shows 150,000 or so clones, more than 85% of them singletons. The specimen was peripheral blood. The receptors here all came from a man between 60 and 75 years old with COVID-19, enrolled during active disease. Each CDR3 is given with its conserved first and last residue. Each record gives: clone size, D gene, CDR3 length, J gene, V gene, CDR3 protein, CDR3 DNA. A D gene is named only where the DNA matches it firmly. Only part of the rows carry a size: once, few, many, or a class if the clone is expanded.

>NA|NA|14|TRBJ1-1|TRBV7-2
CASSFRTANTEAFF
TGTGCCAGCAGCTTTCGGACAGCCAACACTGAAGCTTTCTTT
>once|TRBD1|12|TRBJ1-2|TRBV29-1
CSDQTGGKGYTF
TGCAGCGACCAAACAGGGGGCAAAGGCTACACCTTC
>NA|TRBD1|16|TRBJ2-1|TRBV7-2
CASSTAGTGSLNEQFF
TGTGCCAGCAGCACAGCCGGGACAGGCTCTCTGAATGAGCAGTTCTTC
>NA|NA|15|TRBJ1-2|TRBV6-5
CASSYLLGEYYGYTF
TGTGCCAGCAGTTACCTCCTCGGGGAGTACTATGGCTACACCTTC
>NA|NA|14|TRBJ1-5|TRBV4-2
CASSQDSSRGAQHF
TGTGCCAGCAGCCAAGATTCTTCACGGGGAGCCCAGCATTTT
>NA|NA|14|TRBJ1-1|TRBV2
CASSTNQGRAEAFF
TGTGCCAGCAGCACTAACCAGGGGCGGGCTGAAGCTTTCTTT
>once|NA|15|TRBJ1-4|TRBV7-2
CASSLQRLGNEKLFF
TGTGCCAGCAGCCTTCAGCGATTGGGTAATGAAAAACTGTTTTTT
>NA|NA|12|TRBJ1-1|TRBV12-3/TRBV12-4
CASSRGNTEAFF
TGTGCCAGCAGTCGGGGGAACACTGAAGCTTTCTTT
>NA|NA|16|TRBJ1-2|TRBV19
CASRTVGGSRGYGYTF
TGTGCCAGTAGGACGGTGGGGGGGAGCCGGGGCTATGGCTACACCTTC
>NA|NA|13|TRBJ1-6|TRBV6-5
CASTTRSNSPLHF
TGTGCCAGCACCACGAGGAGTAATTCACCCCTCCACTTT
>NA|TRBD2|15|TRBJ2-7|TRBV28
CASSLESGKTYEQYF
TGTGCCAGCAGTTTAGAGAGCGGGAAAACTTACGAGCAGTACTTC
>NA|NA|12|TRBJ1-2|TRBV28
CASCGTNYGYTF
TGTGCCAGCTGCGGGACTAACTATGGCTACACCTTC
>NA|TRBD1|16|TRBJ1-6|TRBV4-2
CASSQQTTGGNSPLHF
TGTGCCAGCAGCCAACAAACGACAGGGGGAAATTCACCCCTCCACTTT
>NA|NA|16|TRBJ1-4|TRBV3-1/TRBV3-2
CASSQDSGSRNEKLFF
TGTGCCAGCAGCCAAGACTCAGGGTCACGGAATGAAAAACTGTTTTTT
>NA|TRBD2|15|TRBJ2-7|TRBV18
CASSPLAGGPYEQYF
TGTGCCAGCTCACCGCTAGCGGGGGGGCCCTACGAGCAGTACTTC
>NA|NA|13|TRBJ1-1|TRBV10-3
CAIGGSGETEAFF
TGTGCCATCGGGGGGTCGGGGGAAACTGAAGCTTTCTTT
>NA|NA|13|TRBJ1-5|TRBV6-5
CASSSGVVQPQHF
TGTGCCAGCAGTTCAGGGGTCGTTCAGCCCCAGCATTTT
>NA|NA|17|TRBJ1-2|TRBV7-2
CASSLQVGQGLNYGYTF
TGTGCCAGCAGCTTACAGGTCGGCCAGGGGCTTAACTATGGCTACACCTTC
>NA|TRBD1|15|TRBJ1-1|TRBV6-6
CASRIPGQGNTEAFF
TGTGCCAGCAGGATACCGGGACAGGGTAACACTGAAGCTTTCTTT
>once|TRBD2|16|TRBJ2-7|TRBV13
CASSSVAGKGSYEQYF
TGTGCCAGCAGCTCGGTAGCGGGGAAGGGCTCCTACGAGCAGTACTTC
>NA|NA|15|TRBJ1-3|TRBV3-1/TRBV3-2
CASSQSELRGNTIYF
TGTGCCAGCAGCCAATCCGAACTACGTGGAAACACCATATATTTT
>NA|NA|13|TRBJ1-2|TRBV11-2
CASSPSDRSGYTF
TGTGCCAGCAGCCCATCGGACAGATCGGGCTACACCTTC
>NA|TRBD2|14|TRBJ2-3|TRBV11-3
CASSFSGGGDTQYF
TGTGCCAGCAGCTTTAGCGGGGGGGGAGATACGCAGTATTTT
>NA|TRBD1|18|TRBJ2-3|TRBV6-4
CASSDATGQGAPGDTQYF
TGTGCCAGCAGTGACGCCACGGGACAGGGAGCCCCGGGAGATACGCAGTATTTT
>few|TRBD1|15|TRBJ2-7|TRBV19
CASSVRDRLHNEQYF
TGTGCCAGTAGTGTCCGGGACAGACTCCATAATGAGCAGTACTTC
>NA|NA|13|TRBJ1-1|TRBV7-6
CASSLLGNTEAFF
TGTGCCAGCAGCTTACTAGGGAACACTGAAGCTTTCTTT
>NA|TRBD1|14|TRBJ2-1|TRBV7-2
CASSLPQGDDEQFF
TGTGCCAGCAGCTTACCCCAGGGGGACGATGAGCAGTTCTTC
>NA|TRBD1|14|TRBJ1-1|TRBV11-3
CASSPGTANTEAFF
TGTGCCAGCAGCCCCGGGACAGCGAACACTGAAGCTTTCTTT
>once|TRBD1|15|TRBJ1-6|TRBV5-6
CASSSDRGLNSPLHF
TGTGCCAGCAGCTCGGACAGGGGGCTGAATTCACCCCTCCACTTT
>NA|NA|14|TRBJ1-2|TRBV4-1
CASSLTDPEYGYTF
TGCGCCAGCAGCCTTACAGACCCCGAGTATGGCTACACCTTC
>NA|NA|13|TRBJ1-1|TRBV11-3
CASSLEQNTEAFF
TGTGCCAGCAGCTTGGAGCAGAACACTGAAGCTTTCTTT
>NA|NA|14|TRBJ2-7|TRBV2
CASSGSGYSYEQYF
TGTGCCAGCAGTGGTTCAGGATACTCCTACGAGCAGTACTTC
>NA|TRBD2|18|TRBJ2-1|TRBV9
CASSVGVLGLARDNEQFF
TGTGCCAGCAGCGTAGGCGTTTTGGGACTAGCCCGTGACAATGAGCAGTTCTTC
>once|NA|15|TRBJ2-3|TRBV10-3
CAISGRETGTDTQYF
TGTGCCATCAGTGGCCGAGAGACAGGAACAGATACGCAGTATTTT
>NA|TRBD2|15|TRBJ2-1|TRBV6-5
CASSVAGSSYNEQFF
TGTGCCAGCAGCGTAGCGGGTAGCTCCTACAATGAGCAGTTCTTC
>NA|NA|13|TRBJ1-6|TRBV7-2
CASSFRRDSPLHF
TGTGCCAGCAGCTTTCGCAGGGATTCACCCCTCCACTTT
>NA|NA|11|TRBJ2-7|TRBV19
CASGASYEQYF
TGTGCCAGCGGAGCCTCCTACGAGCAGTACTTC
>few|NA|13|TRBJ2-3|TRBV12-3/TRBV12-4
CASSSQRTDTQYF
TGTGCCAGCAGTTCCCAGAGGACAGATACGCAGTATTTT
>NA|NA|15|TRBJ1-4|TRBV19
CASTPVTGTNEKLFF
TGTGCCAGTACCCCAGTGACCGGGACTAATGAAAAACTGTTTTTT
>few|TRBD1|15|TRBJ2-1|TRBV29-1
CSVMPGTGVYNEQFF
TGCAGCGTTATGCCGGGGACAGGGGTATACAATGAGCAGTTCTTC
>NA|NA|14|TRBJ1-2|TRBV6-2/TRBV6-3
CASSYSFQGGGYTF
TGTGCCAGCAGTTACTCGTTCCAGGGAGGAGGCTACACCTTC
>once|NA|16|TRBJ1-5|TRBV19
CASSIGGSYSNQPQHF
TGTGCCAGTAGTATAGGGGGCAGCTATAGCAATCAGCCCCAGCATTTT
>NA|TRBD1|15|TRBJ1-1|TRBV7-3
CASSSGTGGYTEAFF
TGTGCCAGCAGCTCCGGGACAGGGGGTTACACTGAAGCTTTCTTT
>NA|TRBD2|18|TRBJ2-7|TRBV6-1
CASSALTSGGSFGGEQYF
TGTGCCAGCAGTGCCCTGACTAGCGGGGGATCTTTTGGGGGCGAGCAGTACTTC
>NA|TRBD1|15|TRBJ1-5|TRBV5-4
CASSLQGAGNQPQHF
TGTGCCAGCAGCTTACAGGGGGCCGGCAATCAGCCCCAGCATTTT
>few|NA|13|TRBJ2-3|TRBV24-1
CATSIQGADTQYF
TGTGCCACCAGTATTCAGGGCGCAGATACGCAGTATTTT
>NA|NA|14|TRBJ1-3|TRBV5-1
CASSLGTEGNTIYF
TGCGCCAGCAGCTTGGGGACAGAGGGAAACACCATATATTTT
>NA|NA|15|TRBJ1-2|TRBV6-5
CASSYVSGHFYGYTF
TGTGCCAGCAGTTACGTCTCGGGACACTTCTATGGCTACACCTTC
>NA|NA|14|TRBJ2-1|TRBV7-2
CASSLDSVVNEQFF
TGTGCCAGCAGCTTAGATTCAGTCGTCAATGAGCAGTTCTTC
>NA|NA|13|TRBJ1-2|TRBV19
CASSPDGGYGYTF
TGTGCCAGTAGTCCCGACGGAGGGTACGGCTACACCTTC
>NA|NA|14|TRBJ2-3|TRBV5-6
CASSFGGRKDTQYF
TGTGCCAGCAGCTTCGGGGGGCGAAAAGATACGCAGTATTTT
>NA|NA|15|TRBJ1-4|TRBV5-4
CASSSQMTGVEKLFF
TGTGCCAGCAGCTCCCAGATGACAGGTGTAGAAAAACTGTTTTTT